The T cell receptor beta chain under discussion was sequenced for a study of blood T cells in healthy people across ages. A second PCR, run for roughly 7 to 11 cycles, used a sample-barcoded 5' primer plus a J-beta primer mix. TCRdb re-analysed the 5' RACE reads in MiXCR, keeping a single row per CDR3 protein. Among 600,000 or so distinct CDR3 sequences listed, under 55% were seen once. A few counts support this clonotype. The TCR was taken from an elderly man in good health. Material for sequencing was blood.

CDR3 in amino acids: CASSSRAGLENNEQFF. The CDR3 DNA reads as TGTGCCAGCAGCAGCCGCGCGGGACTCGAAAACAATGAGCAGTTCTTC. The V gene is TRBV7-8, the J gene TRBJ2-1; tentative D call: TRBD2 (6 bases). With 5 bases removed from V and 5 bases from J, the gap between germline ends came to 19 bases. This CDR3 comprises 16 residues. Germline lookup yields CDR1 SGHVS and CDR2 FQNEAQ.